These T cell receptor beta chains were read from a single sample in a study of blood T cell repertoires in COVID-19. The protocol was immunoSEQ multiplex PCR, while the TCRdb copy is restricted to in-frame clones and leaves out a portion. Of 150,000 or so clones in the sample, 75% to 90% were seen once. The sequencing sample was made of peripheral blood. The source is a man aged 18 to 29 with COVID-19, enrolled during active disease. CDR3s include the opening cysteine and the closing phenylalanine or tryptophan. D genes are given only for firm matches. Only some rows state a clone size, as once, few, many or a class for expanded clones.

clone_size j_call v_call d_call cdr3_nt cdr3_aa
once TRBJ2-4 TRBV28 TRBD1 TGTGCCAGCAGTTTACCGGACAGGGGAGGGATTCAGTACTTC CASSLPDRGGIQYF
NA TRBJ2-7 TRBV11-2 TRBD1 TGTGCCAGCAGCCCCATGACAGGGGATCCCTACGAGCAGTACTTC CASSPMTGDPYEQYF
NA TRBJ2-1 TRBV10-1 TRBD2 TGCGCCAGCAAGATTCCCGGGAGGTCCGGAAGAGGGTCCTACAATGAGCAGTTCTTC CASKIPGRSGRGSYNEQFF
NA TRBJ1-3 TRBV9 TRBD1 TGTGCCAGCACCCCCGGGACAGGGCTAAACACCATATATTTT CASTPGTGLNTIYF
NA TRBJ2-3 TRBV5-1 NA TGCGCCAGCAGCCGGGGCGGGGGCCTCGAGAATACGCAGTATTTT CASSRGGGLENTQYF
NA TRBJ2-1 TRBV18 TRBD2 TGTGCCAGCTCACGACTAGCGGACAATGAGCAGTTCTTC CASSRLADNEQFF
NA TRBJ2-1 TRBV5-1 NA TGCGCCAGCAGCTTGGTGCCCCGGGGGAGCTCCTACAATGAGCAGTTCTTC CASSLVPRGSSYNEQFF
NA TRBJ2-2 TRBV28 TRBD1 TGTGCCAGCAGTCCCGTAGGACAGGGGTTGACAGCCTACACCGGGGAGCTGTTTTTT CASSPVGQGLTAYTGELFF
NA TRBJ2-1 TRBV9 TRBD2 TGTGCCAGCAGCTCGAGGGAGGGGAGCTCCTACAATGAGCAGTTCTTC CASSSREGSSYNEQFF
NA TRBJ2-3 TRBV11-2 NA TGTGCCAGCAGCTTAGCGGCTAGCGGCACAGATACGCAGTATTTT CASSLAASGTDTQYF
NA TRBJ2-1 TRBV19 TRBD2 TGTGCCAGTAGTATGTCGTTACTAGCGGGAGCCCACTCCTACAATGAGCAGTTCTTC CASSMSLLAGAHSYNEQFF
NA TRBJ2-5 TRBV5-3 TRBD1 TGTGCCAGAAGCCCAGACAGGGTGGCGGAGACCCAGTACTTC CARSPDRVAETQYF
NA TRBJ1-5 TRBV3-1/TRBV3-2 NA TGTGCCAGCAGCCGGGACAATAGCAATCAGCCCCAGCATTTT CASSRDNSNQPQHF
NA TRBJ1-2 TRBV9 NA TGTGCCAGCGGAGAACAGGGAATGGGATATGGCTACACCTTC CASGEQGMGYGYTF
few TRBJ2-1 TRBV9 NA TGTGCCAGCAGCGCTTCCGGGACTCTCCACAATGAGCAGTTCTTC CASSASGTLHNEQFF
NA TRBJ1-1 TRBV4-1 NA TGCGCCAGCAGACAGGGACGTACTGAAGCTTTCTTT CASRQGRTEAFF
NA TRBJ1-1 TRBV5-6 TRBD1 TGTGCCAGCAGTTTTATGGACAGGGTCGGTACTGAAGCTTTCTTT CASSFMDRVGTEAFF
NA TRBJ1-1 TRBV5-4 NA TGTGCCAGCAGCCTACAGGAGAACACTGAAGCTTTCTTT CASSLQENTEAFF
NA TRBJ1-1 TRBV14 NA TGTGCCAGCAGCCGACCAGGGGCCTACACTGAAGCTTTCTTT CASSRPGAYTEAFF
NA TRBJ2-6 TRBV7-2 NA TGTGCCAGCAGCTTGCTAGGGGCATCTGCAGGGGCCAACGTCCTGACTTTC CASSLLGASAGANVLTF
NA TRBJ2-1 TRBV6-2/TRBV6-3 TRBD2 TGTGCCAGCAGTTACCGAATTAGCGGGAGTCTCCACAATGAGCAGTTCTTC CASSYRISGSLHNEQFF
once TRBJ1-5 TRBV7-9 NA TGTGCCAGCAGCTCAGACAGTAGCAATCAGCCCCAGCATTTT CASSSDSSNQPQHF
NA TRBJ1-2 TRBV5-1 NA TGCGCCAGCAGCTTGGAGGGGCCTGCTAACTATGGCTACACCTTC CASSLEGPANYGYTF
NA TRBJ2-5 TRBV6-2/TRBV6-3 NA TGTGCCAGCGGTTTTAGCTCCCAAGAGACCCAGTACTTC CASGFSSQETQYF
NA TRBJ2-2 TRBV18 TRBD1 TGTGCCAGCTCACCAATGGACAGGGGTTCCGCCGGGGAGCTGTTTTTT CASSPMDRGSAGELFF
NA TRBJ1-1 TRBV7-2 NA TGTGCCAGCAGCTTAGCGTCCGGGTTGAACACTGAAGCTTTCTTT CASSLASGLNTEAFF
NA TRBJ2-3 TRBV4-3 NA TGCGCCAGCAGCCAAGCGTTAGTCGACGCGGGTAGCACAGATACGCAGTATTTT CASSQALVDAGSTDTQYF
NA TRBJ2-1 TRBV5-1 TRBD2 TGCGCCAGCAGCGGGGGACTAGCATCCTACAATGAGCAGTTCTTC CASSGGLASYNEQFF
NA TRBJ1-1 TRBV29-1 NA TGCAGCGTGGGACGGGAGCAGACTGAAGCTTTCTTT CSVGREQTEAFF
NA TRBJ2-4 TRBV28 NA TGTGCCAGCACACAGACCCTAGCCAAAAACATTCAGTACTTC CASTQTLAKNIQYF
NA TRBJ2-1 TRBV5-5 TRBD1 TGTGCCAGCAGCCCCACAGGGGAGTCCTACAATGAGCAGTTCTTC CASSPTGESYNEQFF
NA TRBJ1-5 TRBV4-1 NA TGCGCCAGCAGCCAAAGAGCCCGTCAGCCCCAGCATTTT CASSQRARQPQHF
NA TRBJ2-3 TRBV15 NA TGTGCCGTCGGGGGGCGGAGGTCGGTAGATACGCAGTATTTT CAVGGRRSVDTQYF
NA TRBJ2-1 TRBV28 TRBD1 TGTGCCAGCAGTTTACCCCCTCACGGGACAGGGGGCCGGAGCTCCTACAATGAGCAGTTCTTC CASSLPPHGTGGRSSYNEQFF
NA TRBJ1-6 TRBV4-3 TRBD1 TGCGCCAGCAGCCCAACCGGGACAGGGAGATCACCCCTCCACTTT CASSPTGTGRSPLHF
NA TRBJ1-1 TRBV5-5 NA TGTGCCAGCAGCACCGACTGGAACACTGAAGCTTTCTTT CASSTDWNTEAFF
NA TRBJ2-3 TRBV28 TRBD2 TGTGCCAGCAGTTTAAAAGGAGGGGCCGGACTAGCGGGAGAAGGGGCGACAGATACGCAGTATTTT CASSLKGGAGLAGEGATDTQYF
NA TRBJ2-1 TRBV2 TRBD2 TGTGCCAGTAGGACCTCCGGGACTAGCGTCCACATCTCCTACAATGAGCAGTTCTTC CASRTSGTSVHISYNEQFF
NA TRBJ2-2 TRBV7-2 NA TGTGCCAGCAGCTTAATGGGGGGGGCGGCCGGGGAGCTGTTTTTT CASSLMGGAAGELFF
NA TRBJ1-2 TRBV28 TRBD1 TGTGCCAGCAGCTTCAGGGGGGCGGCCTATGGCTACACCTTC CASSFRGAAYGYTF
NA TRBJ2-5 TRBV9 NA TGTGCCAGCAGCGCCTCCGGGACAAATGAAGAGACCCAGTACTTC CASSASGTNEETQYF
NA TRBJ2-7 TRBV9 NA TGTGCCAGCAGCGTAGAAAGCGGTTCCTACGAGCAGTACTTC CASSVESGSYEQYF
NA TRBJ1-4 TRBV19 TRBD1 TGTGCCAGTAGTCCCGGAAGGGGGCTAGAGCTGTTTTTT CASSPGRGLELFF
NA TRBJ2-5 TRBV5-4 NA TGTGCCAGCAGCCTATCTTCGGGGTTCGGGAAAGAGACCCAGTACTTC CASSLSSGFGKETQYF
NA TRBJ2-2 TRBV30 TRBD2 TGTGCCTGGGGAGCGGGAGAGGGCACCGGGGAGCTGTTTTTT CAWGAGEGTGELFF
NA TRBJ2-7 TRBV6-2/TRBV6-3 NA TGTGCCAGCAGTTCCCGAGGGGGGGCGAGAAGGTACGAGCAGTACTTC CASSSRGGARRYEQYF
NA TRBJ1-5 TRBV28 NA TGTGCCAGCAGATCTACGACAGCCGCGGAGACTCAGCCCCAGCATTTT CASRSTTAAETQPQHF
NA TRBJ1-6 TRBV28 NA TGTGCCAGCAGCAAAAGGGGCTCCTATAATTCACCCCTCCACTTT CASSKRGSYNSPLHF
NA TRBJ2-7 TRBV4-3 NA TGCGCCAGCAGCCAAGTAGGGCGGAGGTACGAGCAGTACTTC CASSQVGRRYEQYF
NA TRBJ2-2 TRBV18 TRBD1 TGTGCCAGCTCCCACGGGACAGCGAACACCGGGGAGCTGTTTTTT CASSHGTANTGELFF
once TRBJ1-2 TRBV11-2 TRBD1 TGTGCCAGCAGCTTTGGACAGGGAATCTATGGCTACACCTTC CASSFGQGIYGYTF
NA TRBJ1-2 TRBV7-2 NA TGTGCCAGCAGAGCGGGACACACCAACTATGGCTACACCTTC CASRAGHTNYGYTF
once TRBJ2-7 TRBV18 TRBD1 TGTGCCAGCTCACCACTCGGGACAGGGGCCGAGCAGTACTTC CASSPLGTGAEQYF
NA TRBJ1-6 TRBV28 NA TGTGCCAGCAGTAACCCTAGACGGCTTAATTCACCCCTCCACTTT CASSNPRRLNSPLHF
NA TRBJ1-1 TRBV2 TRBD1 TGTGCCAGCACGATCGGGACAGAGAACACTGAAGCTTTCTTT CASTIGTENTEAFF